The 19 T cell receptor beta chains in this list originate from one sample, sequenced in a study of regulatory T cells in long-lasting Graves disease. CDR3-region Arm-PCR and iRepertoire HTBI primers produced the TCR beta libraries. TCRdb redid the calling of the multiplex PCR reads with MiXCR, one entry per CDR3 protein. The sample has around 500,000 distinct CDR3 sequences, about 11% seen once. Sample time point: newly diagnosed GD, antithyroid drugs for less than 3 months. From PBMCs, RNA was extracted and then used to make the TCR library. This same sample was also part of a study on T cells in Graves' hyperthyroidism and ophthalmopathy.

The source material was peripheral blood mononuclear cells (PBMCs), sampled at new diagnosis, from a patient treated with antithyroid drugs. The receptors here all came from a woman in her twenties or thirties with Graves disease.

This clonotype occurred many times. This chain uses TRBV20-1 with TRBJ1-1; D uncertain. Germline V gene lookup returns CDR1 DFQATT and CDR2 SNEGSKA (reference sequence). The CDR3 runs 13 residues. Between the trimmed V and J ends, which lost 4 bases and 4 bases, there was a span of 13 bases. The CDR3 nucleotides are TGCAGTGCTATAGTTGGATGGGGCACTGAAGCTTTCTTT. It specifies CSAIVGWGTEAFF.

The chain combines TRBV10-3 with TRBJ1-4, with 7 bases identical to TRBD1. CDR3 length: 14 amino acids. CDR1 ENHRY and CDR2 SYGVKD come from the germline V gene. Trimming cost V 8 bases and J 5 bases; bases outside gene matches: 8. CDR3 DNA: TGTGCCATCGCGACAGGGTCGAGGAATGAAAAACTGTTTTTT. Encoded protein: CAIATGSRNEKLFF.

This clonotype was counted at least ten times. The chain is built from TRBV12-3 or TRBV12-4 and TRBJ2-2; the D is unclear. This CDR3 has 17 residues. The V end lost 5 bases, the J end lost 3 bases, and 19 bases lay between the germline ends. The CDR3 region is CASSPKFNTGHTGELFF. As DNA, the CDR3 is TGTGCCAGCAGTCCGAAATTCAATACTGGGCACACCGGGGAGCTGTTTTTT.

The table lists this clonotype with a few counts. The chain is built from TRBV7-9 and TRBJ1-2; D gene ambiguous. This CDR3 has 14 amino acids. Deletions cut 0 bases from V and 0 bases from J, with 5 bases between. Looked up from germline, CDR1 is SEHNR and CDR2 is FQNEAQ (reference sequence). The chain's CDR3 is CASSLASSNYGYTF. The DNA of the CDR3 is TGTGCCAGCAGCTTAGCATCCTCTAACTATGGCTACACCTTC.

This clonotype was detected ten times or more. The CDR3 protein is CATSDASGSANEQYF. CDR3 DNA sequence: TGTGCCACCAGTGATGCTAGCGGGAGTGCCAACGAGCAGTACTTC. The rearrangement joins TRBV24-1 to TRBJ2-7; TRBD2 matches at 10 bases. The CDR3 length is 15 residues. After removal of 3 bases from V and 5 bases from J, the junction contained 6 bases not matched to a gene. Germline assignment: CDR1 KGHDR and CDR2 SFDVKD.

This clonotype has more than one count but fewer than ten. The V gene is TRBV6-2 or TRBV6-3, the J gene TRBJ1-1; TRBD1 aligns across 8 bases. After removal of 5 bases from V and 0 bases from J, the junction contained 8 bases not matched to a gene. The CDR3 runs to 16 residues. Germline CDR1 MNHEY, CDR2 SVGEGT. CDR3 residues: CASSPGQGLLNTEAFF. The CDR3 nucleotides read TGTGCCAGCAGTCCTGGACAGGGCCTTTTGAACACTGAAGCTTTCTTT.

This clonotype showed up just a few times. The chain uses TRBV30 and TRBJ2-3; 7 nucleotides align to TRBD2. CDR1 is GTSNPN and CDR2 is SVGIG in the germline V gene (reference sequence). Trimming at V came to 4 bases and at J to 4 bases, leaving 11 bases not matched to a gene. CDR3 size: 15 residues. CDR3 amino acids: CAWTWGGGQADTQYF. As DNA, the CDR3 is TGTGCCTGGACTTGGGGGGGAGGGCAAGCAGATACGCAGTATTTT. The variable domain in full, with the rest retrieved from reference TRBV30 and TRBJ2-3, is SQTIHQWPATLVQPVGSPLSLECTVEGTSNPNLYWYRQAAGRGLQLLFYSVGIGQISSEVPQNLSASRPQDRQFILSSKKLLLSDSGFYLCAWTWGGGQADTQYFGPGTRLTVL.

The chain's CDR3 is CASRRDMWTYEQYF. CDR3 DNA: TGTGCCAGCAGACGGGACATGTGGACCTACGAGCAGTACTTC. The chain employs TRBV4-2 and TRBJ2-7; D may be TRBD1 (6 bases). Deletions cut 6 bases from V and 2 bases from J, with 14 bases between. The germline V gene encodes CDR1 LGHNA and CDR2 YNFKEQ. The CDR3 covers 14 residues.

Note on this clonotype: This may be a read error: a much more frequent sequence differs by one nucleotide. The chain combines TRBV6-2 or TRBV6-3 with TRBJ2-7; maybe TRBD2 (5 bases). CDR1 is MNHEY, CDR2 SVGEGT, per germline. This CDR3 has 14 amino acids. Trimming shortened V by 0 bases and J by 2 bases, and 8 bases separated the two germline ends. CDR3 residues: CASSYSGSPYEQYF. The DNA for the CDR3 is TGTGCCAGCAGTTACTCGGGGAGCCCCTACGAGCAGTACTTC.

This clonotype was observed at least ten times. The chain is built from TRBV20-1 and TRBJ2-4; D call uncertain. With 0 bases removed from V and 0 bases from J, the gap between germline ends came to 12 bases. The CDR3 is 16 residues long. The germline V gene encodes CDR1 DFQATT and CDR2 SNEGSKA (reference sequence). For the CDR3, the DNA is TGCAGTGCTAGAGATTGGGCCAGTTTAGCCAAAAACATTCAGTACTTC. Its protein product is CSARDWASLAKNIQYF.

This clonotype was seen repeatedly, ten times or more. This chain connects TRBV27 to TRBJ1-2, with a weak D call TRBD1 (5 bases). V lost 5 bases, J lost 2 bases, and 15 bases lay in between. In germline, CDR1 is MNHEY, CDR2 SMNVEV (reference sequence). The CDR3 loop spans 15 amino acids. The CDR3 here is CASSPFAGGNYGYTF. DNA for the CDR3: TGTGCCAGCAGTCCCTTTGCGGGGGGAAACTATGGCTACACCTTC.

This clonotype was counted at least ten times. The chain links TRBV30 to TRBJ2-7; D unclear. The CDR3 spans 11 residues. V lost 0 bases and J 7 bases, leaving 7 bases between the germline ends. Germline assignment: CDR1 GTSNPN and CDR2 SVGIG (reference sequence). The CDR3 region is CAWSVRREQYF. The CDR3 bases are TGTGCCTGGAGTGTACGTAGAGAGCAGTACTTC.

This clonotype was observed a few times. This rearrangement joins TRBV29-1 to TRBJ1-1; D ambiguous. The CDR3 is 11 amino acids. Germline CDR1 SQVTM, CDR2 ANQGSEA. V lost 5 bases and J lost 3, with 7 bases in between. CDR3 sequence (DNA): TGCAGCGTTAGTGGGTACACTGAAGCTTTCTTT. Its protein product is CSVSGYTEAFF.

As for this clonotype: In this CDR3 the conserved last residue, phenylalanine or tryptophan, is missing, so a read error is likely. This sequence joins TRBV7-2 and TRBJ2-1; D is unclear. The germline V and J ends were trimmed by 3 bases and 3 bases, with 6 bases remaining between them. The germline V gene encodes CDR1 SGHTA and CDR2 FQGNSA. The CDR3 spans 13 residues. The CDR3 coding sequence is TGTGCCAGCAGCTTGAGGAACTACAATGAGCAGTTCTCC. It translates to CASSLRNYNEQFS.

This clonotype was seen a handful of times. The V and J genes are TRBV29-1 and TRBJ2-7, with TRBD2 identical over 10 bases. The CDR3 covers 13 residues. Germline assignment: CDR1 SQVTM and CDR2 ANQGSEA. The V gene end was trimmed by 4 bases and the J gene end by 2 bases; junction bases not matched to a gene: 2. The CDR3 bases are TGCAGCGTTGGGGGACTAGCGCCCTACGAGCAGTACTTC. The encoded protein is CSVGGLAPYEQYF.

Remarks on this clonotype: An end of the junction differs from the germline gene, which may be a read error. The chain carries TRBV28 and TRBJ1-1; TRBD1 agrees at 7 bases. Germline lookup yields CDR1 MDHEN and CDR2 SYDVKM. The CDR3 contains 12 residues. The DNA for the CDR3 is TGTGCCACCTTAGAACAGGGGACTGAAGCTTCCTTT. This sequence encodes CATLEQGTEASF. Using reference TRBV28 and TRBJ1-1 for the parts outside the CDR3, the full variable domain is DVKVTQSSRYLVKRTGEKVFLECVQDMDHENMFWYRQDPGLGLRLIYFSYDVKMKEKGDIPEGYSVSREKKERFSLILESASTNQTSMYLCATLEQGTEASFGQGTRLTVV.

The chain employs TRBV19 and TRBJ1-5; D is perhaps TRBD1 (5 bases). This CDR3 is 14 amino acids long. CDR1 LNHDA and CDR2 SQIVND come from the germline V gene (reference sequence). Trimming took off 2 bases at V and 6 bases at J, with 11 bases between the two ends. This CDR3 is CASSILGGVQPQHF. CDR3 DNA sequence: TGTGCCAGTAGTATATTGGGGGGGGTTCAGCCCCAGCATTTT. The whole variable domain, remainder taken from reference TRBV19 and TRBJ1-5, is DGGITQSPKYLFRKEGQNVTLSCEQNLNHDAMYWYRQDPGQGLRLIYYSQIVNDFQKGDIAEGYSVSREKKESFPLTVTSAQKNPTAFYLCASSILGGVQPQHFGDGTRLSIL.

CDR3 in DNA: TGTGCCAGCACCAGTCGACTGAAAACTCTGAACACTGAAGCTTTCTTT. Translation gives CASTSRLKTLNTEAFF. The V call is TRBV5-5, the J call TRBJ1-1; D ambiguous. CDR1 and CDR2 (germline): SGHKS, YYEKEE (reference sequence). V lost 6 bases, J lost 0 bases, and 18 bases lay in between. The CDR3 totals 16 residues. The full variable domain, its missing parts supplied by reference TRBV5-5 and TRBJ1-1, is DAGVTQSPTHLIKTRGQQVTLRCSPISGHKSVSWYQQVLGQGPQFIFQYYEKEERGRGNFPDRFSARQFPNYSSELNVNALLLGDSALYLCASTSRLKTLNTEAFFGQGTRLTVV.

This clonotype was observed once. V usage is TRBV7-9 and J usage is TRBJ1-3, with D maybe TRBD1 (6 bases). Germline assignment: CDR1 SEHNR and CDR2 FQNEAQ (reference sequence). V was shortened by 3 bases and J by 0 bases, with 15 bases between the two germline ends. This CDR3 is 17 amino acids long. Here the CDR3 DNA reads TGTGCCAGCAGCTTTCGGGGGGCTGTGAACTCTGGAAACACCATATATTTT. It codes for CASSFRGAVNSGNTIYF.